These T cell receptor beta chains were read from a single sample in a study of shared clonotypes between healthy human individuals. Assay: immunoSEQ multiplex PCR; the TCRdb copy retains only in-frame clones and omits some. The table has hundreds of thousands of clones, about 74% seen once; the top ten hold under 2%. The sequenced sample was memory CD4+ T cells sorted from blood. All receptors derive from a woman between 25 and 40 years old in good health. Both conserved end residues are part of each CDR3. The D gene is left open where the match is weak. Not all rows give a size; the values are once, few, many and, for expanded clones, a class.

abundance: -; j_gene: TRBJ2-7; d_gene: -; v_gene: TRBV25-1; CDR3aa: CASSIYYEQYF; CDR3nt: TGTGCCAGCAGTATCTATTACGAGCAGTACTTC
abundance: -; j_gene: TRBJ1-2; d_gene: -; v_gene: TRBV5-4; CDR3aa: CASSLAGWPGSFTF; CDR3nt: TGTGCCAGCAGCTTGGCCGGGTGGCCCGGTTCATTCACCTTC
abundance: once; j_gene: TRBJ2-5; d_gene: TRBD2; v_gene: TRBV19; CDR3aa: CASGQAGEWETQYF; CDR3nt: TGTGCCAGCGGCCAAGCGGGAGAGTGGGAGACCCAGTACTTC
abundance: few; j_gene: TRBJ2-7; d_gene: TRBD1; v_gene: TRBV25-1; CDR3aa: CASTNDRGPYEQYF; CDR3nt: TGTGCCAGCACCAATGACAGGGGACCCTACGAGCAGTACTTC
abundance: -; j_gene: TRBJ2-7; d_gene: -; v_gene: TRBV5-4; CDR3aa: CASSRTSGTRSYEQYF; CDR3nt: TGTGCCAGCAGCAGAACCTCCGGGACTCGCTCCTACGAGCAGTACTTC
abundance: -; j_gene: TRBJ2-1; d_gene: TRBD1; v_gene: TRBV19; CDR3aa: CASTTTGAIHEQFF; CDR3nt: TGTGCCAGTACTACGACAGGGGCGATACATGAGCAGTTCTTC
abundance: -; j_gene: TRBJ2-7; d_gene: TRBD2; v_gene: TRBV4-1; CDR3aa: CASSQGFQRDYEQYF; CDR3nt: TGCGCCAGCAGCCAAGGTTTCCAGCGGGACTACGAGCAGTACTTC
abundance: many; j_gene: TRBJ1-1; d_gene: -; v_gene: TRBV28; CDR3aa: CASSLRRGRDIANTEAFF; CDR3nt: TGTGCCAGCAGTTTGAGGCGGGGGAGAGATATCGCTAACACTGAAGCTTTCTTT
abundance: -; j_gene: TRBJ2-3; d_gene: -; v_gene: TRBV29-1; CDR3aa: CSFRRGSTDTQYF; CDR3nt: TGCAGCTTCCGGAGGGGCAGCACAGATACGCAGTATTTT
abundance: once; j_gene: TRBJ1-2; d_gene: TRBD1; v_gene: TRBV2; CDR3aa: CASKGARGYTF; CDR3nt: TGTGCCAGCAAGGGGGCGCGAGGCTACACCTTC
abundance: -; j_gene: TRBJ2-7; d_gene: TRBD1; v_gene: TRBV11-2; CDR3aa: CASSEDRVYEQYF; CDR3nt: TGTGCCAGCAGCGAGGACAGGGTGTACGAGCAGTACTTC
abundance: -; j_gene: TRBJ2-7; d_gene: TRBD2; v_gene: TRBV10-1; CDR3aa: CASSEGVAGEDEQYF; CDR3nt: TGCGCCAGCAGTGAGGGGGTAGCGGGAGAGGACGAGCAGTACTTC
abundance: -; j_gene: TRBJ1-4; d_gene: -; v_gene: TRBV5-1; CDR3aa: CASSSDSPQGKLVKLFF; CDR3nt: TGCGCCAGCAGCTCAGACAGCCCCCAGGGGAAGCTGGTGAAACTGTTTTTT
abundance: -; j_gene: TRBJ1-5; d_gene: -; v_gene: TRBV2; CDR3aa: CASSEGGGARPDQPQHF; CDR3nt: TGTGCCAGCAGTGAAGGCGGGGGCGCAAGGCCGGATCAGCCCCAGCATTTT
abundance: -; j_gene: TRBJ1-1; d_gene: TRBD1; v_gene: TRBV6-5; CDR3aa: CASSHRGTEAFF; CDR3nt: TGTGCCAGCAGCCACAGGGGCACTGAAGCTTTCTTT
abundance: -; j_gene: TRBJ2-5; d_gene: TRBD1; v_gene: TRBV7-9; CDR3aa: CASSLGTGGETQYF; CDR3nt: TGTGCCAGCAGCTTGGGGACAGGGGGGGAGACCCAGTACTTC
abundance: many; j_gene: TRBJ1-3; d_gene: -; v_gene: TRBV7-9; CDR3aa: CASSLAASGNTIYF; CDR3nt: TGTGCCAGCAGCTTAGCGGCCTCTGGAAACACCATATATTTT
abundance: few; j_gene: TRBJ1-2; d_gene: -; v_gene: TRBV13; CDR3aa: CASSLRGSYGYTF; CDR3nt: TGTGCCAGCAGCTTGAGGGGGTCATATGGCTACACCTTC
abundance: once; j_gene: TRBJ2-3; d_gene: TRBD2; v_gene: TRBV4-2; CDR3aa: CASSQGLAGGPSTDTQYF; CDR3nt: TGTGCCAGCAGCCAGGGACTAGCGGGAGGACCTAGCACAGATACGCAGTATTTT
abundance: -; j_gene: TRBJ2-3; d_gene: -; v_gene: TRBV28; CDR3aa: CASSPRTITDTQYF; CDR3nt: TGTGCCAGCAGTCCGAGGACGATAACAGATACGCAGTATTTT
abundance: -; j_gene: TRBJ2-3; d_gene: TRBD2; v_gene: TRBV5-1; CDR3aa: CASSPLAGGGTDTQYF; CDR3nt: TGCGCCAGCAGCCCCTTAGCGGGAGGGGGGACAGATACGCAGTATTTT
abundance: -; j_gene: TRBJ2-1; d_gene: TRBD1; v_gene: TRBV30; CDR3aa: CAWSDLGQGSYNEQFF; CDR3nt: TGTGCCTGGAGTGATCTGGGACAGGGGTCCTACAATGAGCAGTTCTTC
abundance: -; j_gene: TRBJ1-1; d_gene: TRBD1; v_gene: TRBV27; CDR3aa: CASSLTGGAEAFF; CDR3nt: TGTGCCAGCAGCCTCACAGGGGGTGCTGAAGCTTTCTTT
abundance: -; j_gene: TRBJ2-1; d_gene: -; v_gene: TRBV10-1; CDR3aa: CASSGTSLLSYNEQFF; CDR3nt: TGCGCCAGCAGTGGCACTAGCCTCCTCTCCTACAATGAGCAGTTCTTC
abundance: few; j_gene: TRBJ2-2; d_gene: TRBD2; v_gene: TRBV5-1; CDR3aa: CASSPGTKGTGELFF; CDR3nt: TGCGCCAGCAGCCCCGGGACTAAGGGAACCGGGGAGCTGTTTTTT
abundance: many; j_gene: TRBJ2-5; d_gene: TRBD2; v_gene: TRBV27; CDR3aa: CASSLGGRLWETQYF; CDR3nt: TGTGCCAGCAGTTTAGGCGGGAGGCTATGGGAGACCCAGTACTTC
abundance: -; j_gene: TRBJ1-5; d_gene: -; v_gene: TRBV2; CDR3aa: CASKDENQPQHF; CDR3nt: TGTGCCAGCAAAGATGAGAATCAGCCCCAGCATTTT
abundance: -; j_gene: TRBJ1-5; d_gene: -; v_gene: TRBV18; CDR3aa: CASSPSRRVGQPQHF; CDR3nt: TGTGCCAGCTCACCGTCCAGGAGGGTGGGTCAGCCCCAGCATTTT
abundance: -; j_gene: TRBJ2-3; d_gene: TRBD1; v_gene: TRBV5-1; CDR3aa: CASRSYRGPTSTDTQYF; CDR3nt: TGCGCCAGCAGATCCTACAGGGGGCCAACTAGCACAGATACGCAGTATTTT
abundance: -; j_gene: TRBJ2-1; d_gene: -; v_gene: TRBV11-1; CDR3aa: CASSSGLRNEQFF; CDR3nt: TGTGCCAGCAGCTCCGGACTTAGGAATGAGCAGTTCTTC
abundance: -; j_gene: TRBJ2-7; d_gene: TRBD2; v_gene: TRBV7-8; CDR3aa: CASSLFGRGAQNEQYF; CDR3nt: TGTGCCAGCAGCTTATTCGGGCGGGGGGCGCAAAACGAGCAGTACTTC
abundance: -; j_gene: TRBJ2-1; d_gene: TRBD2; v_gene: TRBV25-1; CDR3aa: CASSDGTSGRQGSEQFF; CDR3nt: TGTGCCAGCAGTGACGGGACTAGCGGGAGGCAGGGCAGTGAGCAGTTCTTC
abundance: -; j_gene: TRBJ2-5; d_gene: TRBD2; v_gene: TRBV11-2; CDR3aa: CASSSIAGGPGETQYF; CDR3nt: TGTGCCAGCAGCTCTATAGCGGGAGGGCCGGGTGAGACCCAGTACTTC
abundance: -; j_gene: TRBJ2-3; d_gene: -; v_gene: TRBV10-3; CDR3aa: CAIGKGVMTGDTQYF; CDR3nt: TGTGCCATCGGCAAGGGAGTCATGACGGGAGATACGCAGTATTTT
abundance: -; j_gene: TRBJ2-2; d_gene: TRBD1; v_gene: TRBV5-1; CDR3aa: CASSPLTGAGELFF; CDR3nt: TGCGCCAGCAGCCCGTTGACAGGGGCCGGGGAGCTGTTTTTT
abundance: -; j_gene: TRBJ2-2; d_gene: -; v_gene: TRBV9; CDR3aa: CATRRRENSGELFF; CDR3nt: TGTGCCACCCGGCGCCGGGAGAACTCCGGGGAGCTGTTTTTT
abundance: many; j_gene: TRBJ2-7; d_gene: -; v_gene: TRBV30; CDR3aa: CAWSVGSPEQYF; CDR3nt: TGTGCCTGGAGTGTAGGGTCGCCCGAGCAGTACTTC
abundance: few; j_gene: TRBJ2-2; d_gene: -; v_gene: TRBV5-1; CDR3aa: CASTSGELFF; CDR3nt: TGCGCCAGCACGTCCGGGGAGCTGTTTTTT
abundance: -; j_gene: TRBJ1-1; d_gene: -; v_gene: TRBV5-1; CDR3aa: CASSLVQGHTEAFF; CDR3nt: TGCGCCAGCAGCTTGGTTCAGGGTCATACTGAAGCTTTCTTT
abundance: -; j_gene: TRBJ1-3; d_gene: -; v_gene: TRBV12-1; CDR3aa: CASSPRERTSGNTIYF; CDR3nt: TGTGCCAGCAGCCCCAGGGAGAGGACCTCTGGAAACACCATATATTTT
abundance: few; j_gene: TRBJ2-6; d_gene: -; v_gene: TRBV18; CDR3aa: CASSPPQTGANVLTF; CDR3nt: TGTGCCAGCTCACCACCCCAGACAGGGGCCAACGTCCTGACTTTC
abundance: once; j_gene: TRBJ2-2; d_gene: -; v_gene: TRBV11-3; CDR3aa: CASSAGRTGELFF; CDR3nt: TGTGCCAGCAGTGCAGGGCGGACCGGGGAGCTGTTTTTT
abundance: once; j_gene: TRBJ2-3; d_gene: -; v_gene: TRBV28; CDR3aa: CASSRKPSTDTQYF; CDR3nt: TGTGCCAGCAGCCGCAAGCCTAGCACAGATACGCAGTATTTT
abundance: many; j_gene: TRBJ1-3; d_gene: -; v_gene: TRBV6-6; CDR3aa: CASRKQGNTIYF; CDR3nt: TGTGCCAGCAGGAAACAGGGAAACACCATATATTTT
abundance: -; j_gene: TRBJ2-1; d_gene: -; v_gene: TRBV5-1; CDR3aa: CASSLSYNEQFF; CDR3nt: TGCGCCAGCAGCTTGAGTTACAATGAGCAGTTCTTC